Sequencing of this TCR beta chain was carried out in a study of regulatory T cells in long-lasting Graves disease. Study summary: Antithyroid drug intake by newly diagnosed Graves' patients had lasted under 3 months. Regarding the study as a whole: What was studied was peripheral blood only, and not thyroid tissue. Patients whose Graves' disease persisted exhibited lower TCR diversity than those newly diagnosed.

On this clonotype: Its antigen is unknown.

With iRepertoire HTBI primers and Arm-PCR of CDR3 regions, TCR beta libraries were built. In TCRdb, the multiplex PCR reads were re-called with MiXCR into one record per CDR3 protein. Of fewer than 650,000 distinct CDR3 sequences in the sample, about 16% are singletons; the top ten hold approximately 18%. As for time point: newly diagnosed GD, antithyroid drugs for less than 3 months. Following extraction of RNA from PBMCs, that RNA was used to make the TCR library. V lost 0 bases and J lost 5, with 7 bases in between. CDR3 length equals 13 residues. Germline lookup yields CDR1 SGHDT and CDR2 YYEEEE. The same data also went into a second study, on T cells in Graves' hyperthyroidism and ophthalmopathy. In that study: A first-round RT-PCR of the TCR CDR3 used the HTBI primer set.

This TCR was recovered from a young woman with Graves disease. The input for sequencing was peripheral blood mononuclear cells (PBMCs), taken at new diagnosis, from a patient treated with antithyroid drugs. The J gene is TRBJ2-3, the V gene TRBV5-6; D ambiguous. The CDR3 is CASSLETIDTQYF. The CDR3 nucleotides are TGTGCCAGCAGCTTGGAGACCATAGATACGCAGTATTTT.